This T cell receptor (beta chain) was sequenced for a study of OX40 agonist ivuxolimab in advanced cancers. General notes on the study: Ivuxolimab, which targeted the costimulatory receptor OX40 (CD134), was an agonistic, fully human IgG2 monoclonal antibody. Intravenous ivuxolimab was administered to patients every 2 weeks at six dose levels: 0.01, 0.1, 0.3, 1.5, 3 and 10 mg/kg. Of the 50 or so patients in dose escalation, some 20 had hepatocellular carcinoma, approximately 15 had melanoma, 9 had renal cell carcinoma and 9 had head and neck cancer. The dose-escalation cohort was approximately 83% male with a mean age of approximately 60 years, ranging from roughly 23 to 90. Prior anti-PD-1, anti-PD-L1 or anti-CTLA-4 therapy was permitted, and checkpoint inhibitors had been received by about 37% of dose-escalation patients. Three dose-escalation patients achieved partial responses, one with hepatocellular carcinoma and two with cutaneous melanoma. Peripheral TCRbeta sequencing was intended to test whether TCR sequence diversity was altered and clonal T-cell expansion was caused by ivuxolimab. The monotherapy dose-escalation portion (N ≈ 50 patients) of the phase I ivuxolimab trial is reported in the paper.

Study-wide conclusions, independent of this receptor: Which antigens the clonally expanded peripheral T cells were specific for was not determined. Low levels of normalized T-cell clonal expansion were also seen in some nonresponding patients. On average, CD8+ T cells showed more expanded clones than CD4+ T cells after ivuxolimab. Clonal expansion of both CD4+ and CD8+ blood T cells was observed from baseline to week 6 at doses 0.1 to 3.0 mg/kg. In the 0.1-3.0 mg/kg groups, partial responders had among the lowest normalized peripheral clonal expansion, particularly in CD8+ T cells.

Regarding this clone: This receptor's antigen is unknown. Base qualities are not at hand, and no much larger clone is one base apart.

The trial excluded patients who had a history of autoimmune disease or were on systemic immunosuppression. In every dose cohort, peripheral blood was drawn for TCR sequencing at baseline, cycle 4 day 1, and cycle 7 day 1. The samples were taken from a phase I, first-in-human, multicenter, open-label dose-escalation trial of ivuxolimab. The trial enrolled adults with locally advanced or metastatic head and neck squamous cell, hepatocellular, melanoma or renal cell carcinoma. Before TCR sequencing, CD4+ T cells and CD8+ T cells were sorted from peripheral blood as separate populations. Genomic DNA was isolated from the sorted cells so that the TCRbeta CDR3 region could be sequenced. TCRbeta CDR3 regions were sequenced using the immunoSEQ Assay. Imported from immuneACCESS, the table was reduced by TCRdb to in-frame sequences with V and J called. These copies leave out some clones; in studies compared against another copy, an unresolved V gene accounts for under half, and the cause of the remainder is not known. This sample comprises 150,000 to 180,000 clones, 94% of them detected only once. The top ten constitute about 0.33% of the sample.

CDR3 length: 16 amino acids, cysteine to phenylalanine. Of all the DNA, just the CDR3 is kept, 48 bases in frame from base 1. CDR1 and CDR2 are drawn from the germline V gene: SGHTA, FQGNSA. The junction carries 16 bases between V and J, which are trimmed by 3 bases and 2 bases respectively. The TCR was taken from an adult with an advanced solid tumor such as melanoma, head and neck, liver or kidney cancer. Sequencing used CD4+ or CD8+ T cells sorted from blood, obtained in a trial of the OX40 agonist ivuxolimab. The V and J segments used are TRBV7-2 and TRBJ1-2; D gene: possibly TRBD1, on 6 matching bases. Here the CDR3 is given as CASSLDSTGTNYGYTF. The nucleotide sequence reads as follows: TGTGCCAGCAGCTTGGATTCAACCGGGACAAACTATGGCTACACCTTC.